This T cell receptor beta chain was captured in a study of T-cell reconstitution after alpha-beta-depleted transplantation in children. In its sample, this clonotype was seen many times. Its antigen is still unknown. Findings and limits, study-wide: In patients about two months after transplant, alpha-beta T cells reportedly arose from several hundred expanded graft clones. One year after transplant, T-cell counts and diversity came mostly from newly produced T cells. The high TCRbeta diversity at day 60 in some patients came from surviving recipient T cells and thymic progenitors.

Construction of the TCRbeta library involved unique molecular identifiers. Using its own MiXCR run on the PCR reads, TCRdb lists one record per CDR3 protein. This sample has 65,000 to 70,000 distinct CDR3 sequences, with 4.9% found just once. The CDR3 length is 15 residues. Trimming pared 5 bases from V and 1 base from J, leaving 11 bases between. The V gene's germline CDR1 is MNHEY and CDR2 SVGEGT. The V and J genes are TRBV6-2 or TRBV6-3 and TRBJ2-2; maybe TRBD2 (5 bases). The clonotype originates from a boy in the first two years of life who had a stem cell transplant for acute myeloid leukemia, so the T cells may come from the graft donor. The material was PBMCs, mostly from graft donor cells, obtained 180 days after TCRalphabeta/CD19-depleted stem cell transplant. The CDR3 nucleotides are TGTGCCAGCAGTACACCGGCGGGGAACACCGGGGAGCTGTTTTTT. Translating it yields CASSTPAGNTGELFF.